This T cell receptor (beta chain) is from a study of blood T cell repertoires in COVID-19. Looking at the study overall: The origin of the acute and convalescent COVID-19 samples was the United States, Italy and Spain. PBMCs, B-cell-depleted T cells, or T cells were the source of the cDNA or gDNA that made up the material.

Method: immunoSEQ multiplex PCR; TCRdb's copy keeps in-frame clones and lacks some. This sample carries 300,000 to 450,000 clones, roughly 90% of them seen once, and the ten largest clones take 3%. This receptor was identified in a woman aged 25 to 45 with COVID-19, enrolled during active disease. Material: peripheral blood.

CDR3 DNA: TGTGCCAGCAGTTTATCAGGGTACACAGATACGCAGTATTTT. Protein sequence: CASSLSGYTDTQYF. V usage is TRBV28 and J usage is TRBJ2-3; tentative D call: TRBD1 (5 bases). CDR1 is MDHEN and CDR2 is SYDVKM in the germline V gene. There are 14 residues in the CDR3. Between the trimmed V and J ends, which lost 1 base and 2 bases, there was a span of 7 bases.